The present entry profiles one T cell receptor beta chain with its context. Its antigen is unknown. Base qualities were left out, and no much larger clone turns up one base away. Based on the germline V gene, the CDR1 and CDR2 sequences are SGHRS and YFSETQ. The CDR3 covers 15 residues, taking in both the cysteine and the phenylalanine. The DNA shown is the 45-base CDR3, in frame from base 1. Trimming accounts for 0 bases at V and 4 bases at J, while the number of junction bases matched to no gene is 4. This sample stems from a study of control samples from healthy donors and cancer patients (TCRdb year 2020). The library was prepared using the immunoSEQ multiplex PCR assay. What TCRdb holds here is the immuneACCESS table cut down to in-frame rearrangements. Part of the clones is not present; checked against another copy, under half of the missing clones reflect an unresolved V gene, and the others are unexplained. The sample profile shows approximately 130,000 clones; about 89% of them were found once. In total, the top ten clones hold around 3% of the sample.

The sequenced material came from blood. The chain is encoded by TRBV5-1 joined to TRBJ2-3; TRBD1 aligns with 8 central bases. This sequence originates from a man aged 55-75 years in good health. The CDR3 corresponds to CASSLADRVADTQYF. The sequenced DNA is TGCGCCAGCAGCTTGGCGGACAGGGTCGCAGATACGCAGTATTTT.